These T cell receptor beta chains were read from a single sample in a study of T cell clonotyping in hematopoietic cell transplantation. Data came from immunoSEQ multiplex PCR; TCRdb stores just in-frame clones and leaves some out. The sample has more than 10,000 clones; approximately 92% are singletons. Sequenced input: peripheral blood mononuclear cells. These receptors all come from a man between 25 and 39 years old in good health. Some clones in this sample may be carry-over from other donors' samples. The CDR3 runs from the conserved cysteine through the conserved F or W. A D gene is named only where the DNA matches it firmly. Size values are once, few and many counts, or a class for expanded clones, and some rows have none.

v_call	j_call	clone_size	d_call	cdr3_aa	cdr3_nt
TRBV2	TRBJ1-3	NA	NA	CASNLGSGNTIYF	TGTGCCAGCAATCTAGGCTCTGGAAACACCATATATTTT
TRBV6-5	TRBJ1-1	NA	TRBD1	CASSPRGQGNTEAFF	TGTGCCAGCAGTCCCCGGGGACAGGGGAACACTGAAGCTTTCTTT
TRBV15	TRBJ2-5	NA	TRBD2	CATSRGSGETQYF	TGTGCCACCAGCAGAGGTAGCGGGGAGACCCAGTACTTC
TRBV5-1	TRBJ2-3	NA	TRBD1	CASSPTPGQPGTDTQYF	TGCGCCAGCAGCCCGACACCGGGACAGCCTGGCACAGATACGCAGTATTTT
TRBV2	TRBJ2-3	NA	TRBD1	CASSVQGPMDTQYF	TGTGCCAGCAGTGTACAGGGGCCCATGGATACGCAGTATTTT
TRBV2	TRBJ1-1	NA	NA	CASSAQGMNTEAFF	TGTGCCAGCAGTGCCCAGGGAATGAACACTGAAGCTTTCTTT
TRBV27	TRBJ2-7	NA	NA	CASSLSGQDYEQYF	TGTGCCAGCAGTTTAAGCGGCCAGGACTACGAGCAGTACTTC
TRBV11-3	TRBJ2-1	few	TRBD2	CASSLHGGSYNEQFF	TGTGCCAGCAGCTTACACGGGGGGTCCTACAATGAGCAGTTCTTC
TRBV5-1	TRBJ1-3	few	NA	CASSPALTGNTIYF	TGCGCCAGCAGCCCGGCTTTAACTGGAAACACCATATATTTT
TRBV29-1	TRBJ2-5	NA	NA	CSVGQETQYF	TGCAGCGTTGGCCAAGAGACCCAGTACTTC
TRBV9	TRBJ2-7	once	NA	CASSVGAYASYEQYF	TGTGCCAGCAGCGTAGGGGCATACGCGTCCTACGAGCAGTACTTC
TRBV7-2	TRBJ2-3	NA	NA	CASSLQGGSTDTQYF	TGTGCCAGCAGCTTACAGGGGGGGAGCACAGATACGCAGTATTTT
TRBV30	TRBJ2-7	NA	TRBD1	CAWRAKPGQSSYEQYF	TGTGCCTGGAGGGCCAAGCCGGGACAGAGCTCCTACGAGCAGTACTTC
TRBV6-5	TRBJ1-5	NA	NA	CASSFNSNQPQHF	TGTGCCAGCAGTTTCAATAGCAATCAGCCCCAGCATTTT
TRBV7-9	TRBJ2-7	NA	NA	CASSLDLRDTRTYEQYF	TGTGCCAGCAGCTTAGACTTGCGGGACACCAGAACCTACGAGCAGTACTTC
TRBV5-8	TRBJ2-3	NA	NA	CASSRGLNTDTQYF	TGTGCCAGCAGCCGCGGTCTAAACACAGATACGCAGTATTTT
TRBV6-5	TRBJ1-2	NA	NA	CASSYSSVNGYTF	TGTGCCAGCAGTTACTCGTCAGTAAATGGCTACACCTTC
TRBV5-6	TRBJ2-2	NA	TRBD1	CASNNGQGLGELFF	TGTGCCAGCAACAATGGACAGGGTTTGGGGGAGCTGTTTTTT
TRBV19	TRBJ1-6	NA	NA	CASSSFPYNSPLHF	TGTGCCAGTAGTTCGTTCCCCTATAATTCACCCCTCCACTTT
TRBV30	TRBJ2-2	NA	NA	CAWRRGWDTGELFF	TGTGCCTGGAGGAGGGGCTGGGACACCGGGGAGCTGTTTTTT
TRBV7-2	TRBJ2-7	NA	NA	CASTSVISSYEQYF	TGTGCCAGCACCTCTGTGATCAGCTCCTACGAGCAGTACTTC
TRBV6-5	TRBJ2-7	NA	TRBD1	CASSKTGQLYEQYF	TGTGCCAGCAGCAAGACAGGGCAACTCTACGAGCAGTACTTC
TRBV11-3	TRBJ2-5	NA	NA	CASSSQETQYF	TGTGCCAGCAGCTCTCAGGAGACCCAGTACTTC
TRBV5-1	TRBJ1-5	NA	NA	CASSLGGSENQPQHF	TGCGCCAGCAGCTTGGGGGGCAGTGAGAATCAGCCCCAGCATTTT
TRBV5-4	TRBJ2-1	NA	NA	CASSLGAGLTYNEQFF	TGTGCCAGCAGCTTGGGGGCGGGGCTCACCTACAATGAGCAGTTCTTC
TRBV10-3	TRBJ2-7	NA	TRBD1	CAITENRGDEQYF	TGTGCCATCACCGAAAACAGGGGTGACGAGCAGTACTTC
TRBV28	TRBJ2-3	NA	NA	CASSLWGVADTQYF	TGTGCCAGCAGTTTATGGGGGGTGGCAGATACGCAGTATTTT
TRBV28	TRBJ1-2	NA	NA	CASSPRAVVLGYTF	TGTGCCAGCAGTCCCCGGGCAGTCGTACTAGGCTACACCTTC
TRBV5-6	TRBJ2-7	NA	NA	CASSLAVGMGEQYF	TGTGCCAGCAGCTTGGCCGTCGGGATGGGGGAGCAGTACTTC
TRBV19	TRBJ2-7	NA	TRBD2	CASSPMRLADSYEQYF	TGTGCCAGTAGTCCGATGCGACTAGCGGACTCCTACGAGCAGTACTTC
TRBV7-9	TRBJ1-6	few	TRBD1	CASSSTPGTGRKSPLHF	TGTGCCAGCAGCTCGACCCCCGGGACAGGTCGGAAATCACCCCTCCACTTT
TRBV7-2	TRBJ2-1	NA	TRBD2	CASSIRTSDQFF	TGTGCCAGCAGCATTCGGACTAGTGATCAGTTCTTC
TRBV6-5	TRBJ1-5	NA	NA	CASRGGSNQPQHF	TGTGCCAGCAGGGGTGGAAGCAATCAGCCCCAGCATTTT
TRBV5-1	TRBJ2-3	NA	TRBD2	CASSLAYGAGGVDTQYF	TGCGCCAGCAGCTTGGCCTATGGTGCGGGAGGGGTTGATACGCAGTATTTT
TRBV27	TRBJ1-5	NA	NA	CASSLLGGSNQPQHF	TGTGCCAGCAGTTTATTGGGGGGTAGCAATCAGCCCCAGCATTTT
TRBV30	TRBJ2-5	NA	TRBD2	CAWSPGGGRETQYF	TGTGCCTGGAGTCCCGGGGGAGGGCGGGAGACCCAGTACTTC
TRBV5-4	TRBJ2-1	NA	TRBD2	CASSSRLAGAHNEQFF	TGTGCCAGCAGTTCACGACTAGCGGGGGCCCACAATGAGCAGTTCTTC
TRBV5-1	TRBJ1-1	NA	NA	CASSRVMNTEAFF	TGCGCCAGCAGCAGGGTAATGAACACTGAAGCTTTCTTT
TRBV7-2	TRBJ1-2	once	NA	CASSLVQVSGYTF	TGTGCCAGCAGCTTAGTTCAAGTTTCTGGCTACACCTTC
TRBV7-2	TRBJ2-1	NA	NA	CASSPGQGNHEQFF	TGTGCCAGCAGCCCGGGACAAGGGAACCATGAGCAGTTCTTC
TRBV4-1	TRBJ2-3	NA	NA	CASSQTAGAPDTQYF	TGCGCCAGCAGCCAAACTGCGGGGGCCCCAGATACGCAGTATTTT
TRBV5-6	TRBJ2-7	NA	TRBD1	CASSSIGTGFYEQYF	TGTGCCAGCAGCTCCATAGGGACAGGATTCTACGAGCAGTACTTC
TRBV5-1	TRBJ2-1	NA	NA	CASSLWGGSGNEQFF	TGCGCCAGCAGCTTGTGGGGGGGCTCAGGGAATGAGCAGTTCTTC
TRBV28	TRBJ1-2	NA	NA	CASSEGFQLYGYTF	TGTGCCAGCAGTGAGGGTTTCCAGTTGTATGGCTACACCTTC
TRBV6-5	TRBJ2-5	NA	TRBD1	CASSSTGIETQYF	TGTGCCAGCAGTTCGACAGGGATAGAGACCCAGTACTTC
TRBV4-3	TRBJ2-2	NA	NA	CASSQEPNTGELFF	TGCGCCAGCAGCCAAGAACCGAACACCGGGGAGCTGTTTTTT
TRBV7-8	TRBJ2-3	NA	TRBD2	CASSFDSGSGSDTQYF	TGTGCCAGCAGCTTTGATAGCGGGAGTGGGTCAGATACGCAGTATTTT
TRBV19	TRBJ1-5	NA	NA	CASSIRGGRYVQPQHF	TGTGCCAGTAGTATAAGGGGGGGGCGGTATGTTCAGCCCCAGCATTTT
TRBV5-1	TRBJ2-1	once	TRBD1	CASSFGQGVMDEQFF	TGCGCCAGCAGCTTCGGACAGGGTGTTATGGATGAGCAGTTCTTC
TRBV7-6	TRBJ2-7	NA	TRBD1	CASSSGGPYEQYF	TGTGCCAGCAGCTCAGGGGGCCCCTACGAGCAGTACTTC
TRBV6-5	TRBJ2-5	few	NA	CASVQGQTQYF	TGTGCCAGCGTTCAGGGGCAGACCCAGTACTTC
TRBV11-3	TRBJ1-2	few	NA	CASSLAGGSYGYTF	TGTGCCAGCAGCTTAGCTGGCGGAAGTTATGGCTACACCTTC
TRBV19	TRBJ2-5	NA	TRBD2	CASSASGMQETQYF	TGTGCCTCCTCGGCCAGCGGGATGCAAGAGACCCAGTACTTC
TRBV7-3	TRBJ1-4	few	NA	CASSLNAGEKLFF	TGTGCCAGCAGCCTCAATGCAGGGGAAAAACTGTTTTTT
TRBV6-1	TRBJ1-1	NA	NA	CASSQRGTEAFF	TGTGCCAGCAGCCAACGGGGCACTGAAGCTTTCTTT
TRBV19	TRBJ1-1	NA	NA	CASSRMAEAFF	TGTGCCAGTAGTCGGATGGCTGAAGCTTTCTTT
TRBV5-1	TRBJ2-7	once	TRBD2	CASSLRVQGTSGNEQYF	TGCGCCAGCAGCTTGAGGGTCCAGGGGACTAGCGGGAACGAGCAGTACTTC
TRBV5-1	TRBJ2-2	few	TRBD2	CASGSGALGELFF	TGCGCCAGCGGGAGCGGGGCTCTCGGGGAGCTGTTTTTT